What follows are 30 T cell receptor beta chains derived from one specimen sequenced in a study of cytomegalovirus exposure and HLA in healthy donors. With 60 Vbeta and 13 Jbeta primers, the PCR was carried out. Assay used: immunoSEQ multiplex PCR; TCRdb lists only in-frame clones, some missing. This table holds over 55,000 clones, 75% to 90% found once. Sequencing used PBMCs. These receptors all come from a woman in her thirties in good health and CMV-seropositive.

The chain combines TRBV29-1 with TRBJ2-1, with 9 bases matching TRBD2. Trimming at V came to 4 bases and at J to 7 bases, leaving 8 bases not matched to a gene. The CDR3 contains 14 residues. The germline CDR1 and CDR2 sequences are SQVTM and ANQGSEA. CDR3 sequence reads: CSVVGTSWRNEQFF. CDR3 sequence (DNA): TGCAGCGTTGTCGGGACTAGCTGGCGTAATGAGCAGTTCTTC.

This chain connects TRBV27 to TRBJ2-1; perhaps TRBD2 as D (6 bases). V was pared by 3 bases and J by 2 bases, with 14 bases between. The CDR3 loop spans 16 amino acids. CDR1 MNHEY and CDR2 SMNVEV come from the germline V gene (reference sequence). In DNA form, the CDR3 reads TGTGCCAGCAGTTTTATAGTCCGGGGGACCTACAATGAGCAGTTCTTC. Residues: CASSFIVRGTYNEQFF.

The rearrangement joins TRBV7-2 to TRBJ2-3; D not certain. CDR3 size: 15 residues. The V and J ends lost 4 bases and 0 bases respectively, with 11 bases between them. Germline V lookup: CDR1 SGHTA, CDR2 FQGNSA. The CDR3 coding sequence is TGTGCCAGCAGCTCCCGAAGAGGTAGCACAGATACGCAGTATTTT. Residues: CASSSRRGSTDTQYF.

The chain joins TRBV18 to TRBJ2-2; 10 nucleotides match TRBD2. Germline-derived CDR1 and CDR2 are KGHSH and LQKENI. The J segment lost 0 bases and the V segment lost 2 bases, leaving 0 bases of the junction unmatched. The CDR3 has 16 residues. CDR3 bases: TGTGCCAGCTCACCAGGGACTAGCGCGAACACCGGGGAGCTGTTTTTT. Translation gives CASSPGTSANTGELFF.

The V call is TRBV7-8, the J call TRBJ1-2; the match to TRBD1 covers 7 bases. V gave up 2 bases and J gave up 4 bases; unmatched junction bases: 10. The CDR3 sequence is 16 residues long. Looked up from germline, CDR1 is SGHVS and CDR2 is FQNEAQ. CDR3 amino acids: CASSLSRTGLPYGYTF. In DNA, the CDR3 is TGTGCCAGCAGCTTATCACGGACAGGCCTGCCCTATGGCTACACCTTC.

The chain is built from TRBV18 and TRBJ2-1, with a weak D call TRBD1 (5 bases). Germline lookup yields CDR1 KGHSH and CDR2 LQKENI. The V and J ends lost 1 base and 1 base respectively, with 8 bases between them. CDR3 length: 15 residues. The CDR3 spells CASSPQGISYNEQFF. The CDR3 DNA follows: TGTGCCAGCTCACCACAGGGGATATCCTACAATGAGCAGTTCTTC.

The rearrangement links TRBV19 to TRBJ1-2; 12 bases are shared with TRBD1. Unmatched junction bases numbered 9, after V lost 6 bases and J lost 7 bases. This CDR3 is built from 15 residues. Per the germline V gene, CDR1 is LNHDA and CDR2 is SQIVND (reference sequence). Written as DNA, the CDR3 is TGTGCCAGTAGACGTTCCGGGACAGGGGGCGTTGGCTACACCTTC. Encoded protein: CASRRSGTGGVGYTF.

This clone was detected only a few times. The chain recombines TRBV6-6 with TRBJ1-1; D is undetermined. Germline-derived CDR1 and CDR2 are MNHNY and SVGAGI (reference sequence). Trimming left V 2 bases short and J 11 bases short, with 12 bases between. The CDR3 loop spans 12 amino acids. The chain's CDR3 is CASSYRESKAFF. DNA for the CDR3: TGTGCCAGCAGTTACAGGGAGTCGAAGGCTTTCTTT.

The chain couples TRBV29-1 to TRBJ2-1, with 7 bases fitting TRBD1. The CDR3 covers 13 residues. Looked up from germline, CDR1 is SQVTM and CDR2 is ANQGSEA. Trimming cost V 2 bases and J 6 bases; bases outside gene matches: 4. The CDR3 nucleotides read TGCAGCGTTGAACCGGGACAGTTCAATGAGCAGTTCTTC. As protein: CSVEPGQFNEQFF.

Comments on this clone: At one boundary the junction diverges from the germline segment, which might be a read error. The V call is TRBV4-2, the J call TRBJ2-7, with no clear D. From germline, CDR1 is LGHNA and CDR2 YNFKEQ. The CDR3 runs 15 residues. The CDR3 DNA sequence: TGTGCCAGCAGCCAAGAGACAACCCCCTCCCACGAGCAGTACTTC. It is translated as CASSQETTPSHEQYF.

V and J are TRBV4-2 and TRBJ2-7; no firm D call. V was shortened by 1 base and J by 6 bases, with 10 bases between the two germline ends. Germline V CDR1 and CDR2: LGHNA, YNFKEQ. The CDR3 is made up of 13 amino acids. The CDR3 DNA sequence: TGTGCCAGCAGCCAAGGAGGCCCTTCCGAGCAGTACTTC. Its translation: CASSQGGPSEQYF.

CDR3 nucleotides: TGTGCCAGCAGCTTAGGACTAGTGACGTTGAGAGAGACCCAGTACTTC. This translates into CASSLGLVTLRETQYF. This sequence joins TRBV11-2 and TRBJ2-5; TRBD2 might be the D (6 bases). V lost 1 base, J lost 4 bases, and 16 bases lay in between. This CDR3 region has 16 residues. Germline V gene data show CDR1 as SGHAT and CDR2 as FQNNGV.

The gene calls are TRBV6-1 and TRBJ2-7, with 9 positions matching TRBD1. The V gene's germline CDR1 is MNHNS and CDR2 SASEGT. Trimming cost V 2 bases and J 3 bases; bases outside gene matches: 8. The CDR3 extends over 16 amino acids. This CDR3 reads CASSESSGTGIYEQYF. DNA for the CDR3: TGTGCCAGCAGTGAATCATCCGGGACAGGGATCTACGAGCAGTACTTC.

The chain is built from TRBV13 and TRBJ2-2; D unclear. This CDR3 has 14 residues. Germline CDR1 is PRHDT and CDR2 is FYEKMQ (reference sequence). Trimming cost V 0 bases and J 5 bases, with 7 bases left between them. CDR3 coding DNA: TGTGCCAGCAGCTTAGGAGGAGAGACCGGGGAGCTGTTTTTT. Encoded protein: CASSLGGETGELFF.

The rearrangement joins TRBV6-1 to TRBJ2-7; weak D call: TRBD1 (6 bases). This CDR3 is 13 amino acids long. With 6 bases removed from V and 3 bases from J, the gap between germline ends came to 12 bases. The germline gives CDR1 MNHNS, CDR2 SASEGT. The CDR3 DNA is TGTGCCAGCAGGATAGACAGGAACTACGAGCAGTACTTC. Protein: CASRIDRNYEQYF.

This clone came up once. The genes are TRBV5-1 and TRBJ2-1; 11 bases fit TRBD1. CDR1 is SGHRS and CDR2 is YFSETQ in the germline V gene. The CDR3 has 17 residues. Trimming cost V 8 bases and J 8 bases; bases outside gene matches: 18. CDR3 bases: TGCGCCAGTCGAACCGCGACGGGACAGGGGGTCGTGTATGAGCAGTTCTTC. It specifies CASRTATGQGVVYEQFF.

This clone appeared a single time. The chain carries TRBV11-2 and TRBJ2-3, with 7 bases lining up with TRBD2. Germline values: CDR1 SGHAT, CDR2 FQNNGV. The CDR3 has 16 residues. J gave up 1 base and V 3 bases, and 7 bases lay outside the gene matches. The CDR3: CASSFKLASRTDTQYF. CDR3 nucleotide sequence: TGTGCCAGCAGCTTTAAACTAGCGTCTCGCACAGATACGCAGTATTTT.

The chain has TRBV2 and TRBJ2-1; a possible D gene is TRBD1 (5 bases). V dropped 4 bases and J dropped 6 bases, with 10 bases sitting between them. The CDR3 extends over 13 amino acids. In germline, CDR1 is SNHLY, CDR2 FYNNEI. The CDR3 DNA sequence: TGTGCCAGCAGTGGGGGCTGGACCAATGAGCAGTTCTTC. This translates into CASSGGWTNEQFF.

This clone was found once. The genes are TRBV11-2 and TRBJ2-7; D gene uncertain. The CDR3 has 13 amino acids. Per the germline V gene, CDR1 is SGHAT and CDR2 is FQNNGV. The V end lost 1 base, the J end lost 3 bases, and 7 bases lay between the germline ends. This CDR3 is CASSLGPFYEQYF. In DNA, the CDR3 is TGTGCCAGCAGCTTAGGGCCGTTCTACGAGCAGTACTTC.

The V and J genes are TRBV30 and TRBJ1-4; D is uncertain. The CDR3 is made up of 13 amino acids. The V and J ends lost 2 bases and 6 bases respectively, with 10 bases between them. Germline CDR1 GTSNPN, CDR2 SVGIG (reference sequence). The CDR3 spells CAWSMTSDEKLFF. In DNA, the CDR3 is TGTGCCTGGAGTATGACATCCGATGAAAAACTGTTTTTT.

This chain connects TRBV9 to TRBJ1-1; 9 nucleotides line up with TRBD1. The CDR3 runs 15 residues. Looked up from germline, CDR1 is SGDLS and CDR2 is YYNGEE. V lost 3 bases and J lost 1; bases outside the gene matches: 4. The CDR3 bases are TGTGCCAGCAGCGCGACAGGGGGAACGAACACTGAAGCTTTCTTT. It specifies CASSATGGTNTEAFF.

The chain carries TRBV5-1 and TRBJ1-1; 7 nucleotides match TRBD1. Unmatched junction bases numbered 8, after V lost 5 bases and J lost 1 base. The CDR3 runs 15 residues. Germline V CDR1 and CDR2: SGHRS, YFSETQ. The chain's CDR3 is CASSAGGSRNTEAFF. Here the CDR3 DNA reads TGCGCCAGCAGTGCAGGGGGAAGCAGGAACACTGAAGCTTTCTTT.

The V call is TRBV28, the J call TRBJ2-2; TRBD2 matches at 10 bases. Germline V gene data show CDR1 as MDHEN and CDR2 as SYDVKM. This CDR3 contains 18 residues. V gave up 5 bases and J gave up 3 bases; unmatched junction bases: 12. The CDR3 DNA is TGTGCCAGCAGTGGACCCAGCGGGAGGGCCGGGGACACCGGGGAGCTGTTTTTT. This gives the protein CASSGPSGRAGDTGELFF.

The chain uses TRBV29-1 and TRBJ2-7; 7 bases agree with TRBD2. V was pared by 0 bases and J by 4 bases, with 9 bases of the junction left unmatched. The CDR3 is made up of 15 amino acids. CDR1 is SQVTM, CDR2 ANQGSEA, per germline. DNA of the CDR3: TGCAGCGTTGAAGATCCGGCTAGCGGAGTTTACGAGCAGTACTTC. This sequence encodes CSVEDPASGVYEQYF.

In DNA form, the CDR3 reads TGTGCCAGCACCCTGGCGGGGGGATCCGAGCAGTACTTC. As protein: CASTLAGGSEQYF. V gene TRBV6-6 combines with J gene TRBJ2-5; 8 positions match TRBD2. The J call is in doubt because the DNA end fits TRBJ2-7 better. Germline V lookup: CDR1 MNHNY, CDR2 SVGAGI (reference sequence). CDR3 length equals 13 residues.

J is TRBJ2-1 and V is TRBV5-1; TRBD1 matches 8 bases. V shed 5 bases and J 5 bases; nucleotides not matched to a gene: 6. Germline V gene lookup returns CDR1 SGHRS and CDR2 YFSETQ. This CDR3 has 14 residues. The CDR3 region is CASSPTGANNEQFF. The CDR3 nucleotides are TGCGCCAGCAGTCCGACAGGGGCGAACAATGAGCAGTTCTTC.

The J gene is TRBJ2-5, the V gene TRBV6-5; D perhaps matches TRBD2 (6 bases). TRBJ2-7 matches the DNA end more closely, so the J call is doubtful. The CDR3 sequence is 15 residues long. The germline V gene has CDR1 MNHEY and CDR2 SVGAGI. CDR3 region: CASSYVGGTSYEQYF. CDR3 bases: TGTGCCAGCAGTTACGTGGGCGGGACGTCCTACGAGCAGTACTTC.

This chain uses TRBV19 with TRBJ2-3; TRBD2 aligns across 7 bases. Germline V CDR1 and CDR2: LNHDA, SQIVND (reference sequence). After removal of 3 bases from V and 2 bases from J, the junction contained 5 bases not matched to a gene. This CDR3 spans 15 amino acids. The CDR3 protein is CASSISGGNTDTQYF. CDR3 bases: TGTGCCAGTAGTATTTCGGGGGGAAACACAGATACGCAGTATTTT.

J is TRBJ1-2 and V is TRBV11-2; D is ambiguous. V gave up 2 bases and J gave up 4 bases, with 8 bases separating them. Germline loops: CDR1 SGHAT, CDR2 FQNNGV. CDR3 length: 13 amino acids. CDR3 residues: CASSLLRGYGYTF. The CDR3 DNA reads as TGTGCCAGCAGCTTACTACGGGGCTATGGCTACACCTTC.

This chain connects TRBV2 to TRBJ2-1; D ambiguous. The CDR3 sequence is 15 residues long. The germline gives CDR1 SNHLY, CDR2 FYNNEI. Trimming left V 3 bases short and J 0 bases short, with 9 bases between. The CDR3 protein is CASSERRSSYNEQFF. CDR3 nucleotide sequence: TGTGCCAGCAGTGAGAGGCGTAGCTCCTACAATGAGCAGTTCTTC.